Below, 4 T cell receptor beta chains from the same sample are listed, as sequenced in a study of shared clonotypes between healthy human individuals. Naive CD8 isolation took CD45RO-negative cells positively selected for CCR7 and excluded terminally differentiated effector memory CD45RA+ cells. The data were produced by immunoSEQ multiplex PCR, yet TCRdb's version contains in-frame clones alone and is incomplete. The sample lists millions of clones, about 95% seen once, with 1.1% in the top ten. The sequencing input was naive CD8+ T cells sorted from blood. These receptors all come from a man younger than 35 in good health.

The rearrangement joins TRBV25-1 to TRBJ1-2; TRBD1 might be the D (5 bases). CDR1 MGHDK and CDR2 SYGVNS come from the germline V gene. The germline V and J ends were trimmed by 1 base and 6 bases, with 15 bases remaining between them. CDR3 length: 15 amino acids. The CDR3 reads CASSESEGWGHGYTF. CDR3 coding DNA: TGTGCCAGCAGTGAATCCGAGGGGTGGGGACATGGCTACACCTTC.

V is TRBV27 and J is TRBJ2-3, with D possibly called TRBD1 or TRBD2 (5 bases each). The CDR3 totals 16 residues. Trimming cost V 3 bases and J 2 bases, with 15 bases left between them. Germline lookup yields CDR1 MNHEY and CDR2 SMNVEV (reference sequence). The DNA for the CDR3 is TGTGCCAGCAGTTTGATGGGGGAACTTTCCACAGATACGCAGTATTTT. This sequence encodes CASSLMGELSTDTQYF.

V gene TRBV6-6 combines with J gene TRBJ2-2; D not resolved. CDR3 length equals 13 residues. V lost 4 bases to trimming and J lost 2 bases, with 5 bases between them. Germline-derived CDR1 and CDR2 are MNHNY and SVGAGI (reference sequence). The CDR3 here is CASSLDNTGELFF. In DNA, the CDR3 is TGTGCCAGCAGTTTGGACAACACCGGGGAGCTGTTTTTT.

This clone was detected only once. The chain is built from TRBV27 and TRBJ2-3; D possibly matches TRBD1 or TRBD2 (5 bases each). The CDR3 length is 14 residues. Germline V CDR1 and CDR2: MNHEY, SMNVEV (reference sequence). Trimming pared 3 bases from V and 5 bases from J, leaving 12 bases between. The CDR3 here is CASSLGPRGDTQYF. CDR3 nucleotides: TGTGCCAGCAGTTTGGGACCCCGGGGAGATACGCAGTATTTT.